The 4 T cell receptor beta chains presented below share a single source sample, sequenced in a study of radiotherapy plus CTLA-4 blockade in lung cancer. The repertoire was sequenced with immunoSEQ multiplex PCR; TCRdb's copy has only in-frame clones and lacks some. The data hold some 110,000 clones, with 70% to 90% observed a single time. The source material was peripheral blood, sampled from a patient treated with radiotherapy plus ipilimumab. The receptor source for this set is a human donor with non-small cell lung cancer that progressed on radiotherapy plus ipilimumab.

V gene TRBV7-9 combines with J gene TRBJ1-5, with D unclear. The germline V gene encodes CDR1 SEHNR and CDR2 FQNEAQ (reference sequence). V was pared by 3 bases and J by 4 bases, with 4 bases between. This CDR3 is 12 amino acids long. The chain's CDR3 is CASSFANQPQHF. Here the CDR3 DNA reads TGTGCCAGCAGCTTCGCGAATCAGCCCCAGCATTTT. The entire variable domain, with the rest obtained from reference TRBV7-9 and TRBJ1-5, is as follows: DTGVSQNPRHKITKRGQNVTFRCDPISEHNRLYWYRQTLGQGPEFLTYFQNEAQLEKSRLLSDRFSAERPKGSFSTLEIQRTEQGDSAMYLCASSFANQPQHFGDGTRLSIL.

This chain uses TRBV7-6 with TRBJ2-1; D could derive from TRBD1 or TRBD2 (5 bases each). Between the trimmed V and J ends, which lost 8 bases and 6 bases, there was a span of 23 bases. CDR3 length: 16 amino acids. The germline V gene encodes CDR1 SGHVS and CDR2 FNYEAQ. CDR3 loop: CASRPFGTALRNEQFF. In DNA form, the CDR3 reads TGTGCCAGCCGACCGTTTGGGACCGCACTCCGCAATGAGCAGTTCTTC.

J is TRBJ2-2 and V is TRBV27; the D gene is possibly TRBD1 (5 bases). Germline CDR1 is MNHEY and CDR2 is SMNVEV (reference sequence). The ends were cut back, 2 bases at V and 5 bases at J, with 12 bases in the middle. The CDR3 runs 15 residues. CDR3 nucleotides: TGTGCCAGCAGTTTAAGGGGAAGGAGTACCGGGGAGCTGTTTTTT. Translation: CASSLRGRSTGELFF.

This clone turned up a few times. This chain uses TRBV7-9 with TRBJ2-7; 7 nucleotides line up with TRBD1. CDR1 SEHNR and CDR2 FQNEAQ come from the germline V gene (reference sequence). The CDR3 length is 14 residues. The J segment lost 2 bases and the V segment lost 4 bases, leaving 5 bases of the junction unmatched. The CDR3 reads CASSYPGQTYEQYF. The CDR3, as DNA: TGTGCCAGCAGCTACCCGGGACAGACCTACGAGCAGTACTTC. The variable domain in full, completed from reference TRBV7-9 and TRBJ2-7, reads DTGVSQNPRHKITKRGQNVTFRCDPISEHNRLYWYRQTLGQGPEFLTYFQNEAQLEKSRLLSDRFSAERPKGSFSTLEIQRTEQGDSAMYLCASSYPGQTYEQYFGPGTRLTVT.